These T cell receptor beta chains were read from a single sample in a study of shared clonotypes between healthy human individuals. Generated by immunoSEQ multiplex PCR, the TCRdb table keeps only in-frame clones and is missing some. This table has under 2,000,000 clones, approximately 94% appearing once. The sequencing input was naive CD8+ T cells sorted from blood. These receptors all come from a man aged 18 to 30 in good health. Both conserved end residues are part of each CDR3. A D gene is named only where the DNA matches it firmly. Not all rows give a size; the values are once, few, many and, for expanded clones, a class.

v_gene: TRBV12-5
j_gene: TRBJ2-3
d_gene: .
abundance: .
len: 12
CDR3nt: TGTGCTAGTGGTTTGGGCCAAGATACGCAGTATTTT
CDR3aa: CASGLGQDTQYF

v_gene: TRBV2
j_gene: TRBJ2-7
d_gene: .
abundance: .
len: 11
CDR3nt: TGTGCCAGCAGGCAGGGGTACGAGCAGTACTTC
CDR3aa: CASRQGYEQYF

v_gene: TRBV30
j_gene: TRBJ1-1
d_gene: .
abundance: .
len: 13
CDR3nt: TGTGCCTGGAGTGTTGTGTGGCAGGAGAAAGCTTTCTTT
CDR3aa: CAWSVVWQEKAFF

v_gene: TRBV6-5
j_gene: TRBJ2-2
d_gene: .
abundance: .
len: 11
CDR3nt: TGTGCCAGCAGTGACACCGGGGAGCTGTTTTTT
CDR3aa: CASSDTGELFF

v_gene: TRBV5-6
j_gene: TRBJ2-7
d_gene: .
abundance: .
len: 13
CDR3nt: TGTGCCAGCAGCCCCGGGAGTTCCTACGAGCAGTACTTC
CDR3aa: CASSPGSSYEQYF

v_gene: TRBV27
j_gene: TRBJ1-5
d_gene: .
abundance: .
len: 15
CDR3nt: TGTGCCAGCAGTCCCCAGGGCGCCCACAATCAGCCCCAGCATTTT
CDR3aa: CASSPQGAHNQPQHF

v_gene: TRBV30
j_gene: TRBJ2-7
d_gene: .
abundance: .
len: 15
CDR3nt: TGTGCCTGGAGTGACAACTTAGGCCCCTTCAACGAGCAGTACTTC
CDR3aa: CAWSDNLGPFNEQYF

v_gene: TRBV4-1
j_gene: TRBJ2-3
d_gene: TRBD2
abundance: once
len: 15
CDR3nt: TGCGCCAGCAGCCAAGAGAGCGGGGGGGCGTATACGCAGTATTTT
CDR3aa: CASSQESGGAYTQYF

v_gene: TRBV7-6
j_gene: TRBJ2-2
d_gene: TRBD2
abundance: .
len: 17
CDR3nt: TGTGCCAGCAGCTGGGGACTAGCGGGGGGACACACCGGGGAGCTGTTTTTT
CDR3aa: CASSWGLAGGHTGELFF

v_gene: TRBV27
j_gene: TRBJ2-1
d_gene: .
abundance: once
len: 15
CDR3nt: TGTGCCAGCGGCGGTGGCAGTTCCCCCTACAATGAGCAGTTCTTC
CDR3aa: CASGGGSSPYNEQFF

v_gene: TRBV4-1
j_gene: TRBJ2-1
d_gene: TRBD2
abundance: once
len: 16
CDR3nt: TGCGCCAGCAGCCCCTCAGGGGTAGCGGGACCCTATGAGCAGTTCTTC
CDR3aa: CASSPSGVAGPYEQFF

v_gene: TRBV7-2
j_gene: TRBJ2-3
d_gene: TRBD2
abundance: .
len: 15
CDR3nt: TGTGCCAGCAGCTTACTAGCGGGGGGGACAGATACGCAGTATTTT
CDR3aa: CASSLLAGGTDTQYF

v_gene: TRBV11-2
j_gene: TRBJ1-4
d_gene: .
abundance: .
len: 11
CDR3nt: TGTGCCAGCAGCGTGGGGGAAAAACTGTTTTTT
CDR3aa: CASSVGEKLFF

v_gene: TRBV29-1
j_gene: TRBJ2-7
d_gene: TRBD1
abundance: .
len: 15
CDR3nt: TGCAGCGTTGAAGATCAGTGGACAGGCTCCTACGAGCAGTACTTC
CDR3aa: CSVEDQWTGSYEQYF

v_gene: TRBV5-1
j_gene: TRBJ2-1
d_gene: .
abundance: .
len: 14
CDR3nt: TGCGCCAGCAGTTTATCGGGCCCCTTTAATGAGCAGTTCTTC
CDR3aa: CASSLSGPFNEQFF

v_gene: TRBV27
j_gene: TRBJ2-3
d_gene: TRBD2
abundance: .
len: 16
CDR3nt: TGTGCCAGCAGGCGTGCGGCGGGAGATTTGACAGATACGCAGTATTTT
CDR3aa: CASRRAAGDLTDTQYF

v_gene: TRBV1
j_gene: TRBJ2-4
d_gene: .
abundance: .
len: 19
CDR3nt: TGCACCAGCAGCAAGGGACTAGCGGGAGAGGGGGATGACAAAAACATTCAGTACTTC
CDR3aa: CTSSKGLAGEGDDKNIQYF

v_gene: TRBV5-6
j_gene: TRBJ2-2
d_gene: .
abundance: .
len: 15
CDR3nt: TGTGCCAGCAGCGATCAACAGGGAATCACCGGGGAGCTGTTTTTT
CDR3aa: CASSDQQGITGELFF

v_gene: TRBV5-1
j_gene: TRBJ2-3
d_gene: .
abundance: .
len: 15
CDR3nt: TGCGCCAGCAGCTTGGAAGGCGGGATCGCAGATACGCAGTATTTT
CDR3aa: CASSLEGGIADTQYF

v_gene: TRBV6-1
j_gene: TRBJ2-1
d_gene: .
abundance: .
len: 16
CDR3nt: TGTGCCAGCAGTGGGGTGACTACTAGCTCCTACAATGAGCAGTTCTTC
CDR3aa: CASSGVTTSSYNEQFF

v_gene: TRBV25-1
j_gene: TRBJ2-1
d_gene: .
abundance: .
len: 14
CDR3nt: TGTGCCAGCAGTGAGCCGGAAGGGTTTCTTGAGCAGTTCTTC
CDR3aa: CASSEPEGFLEQFF

v_gene: TRBV28
j_gene: TRBJ1-1
d_gene: .
abundance: .
len: 13
CDR3nt: TGTGCCAGCAGTTTCTCCGAGGACACTGAAGCTTTCTTT
CDR3aa: CASSFSEDTEAFF

v_gene: TRBV10-3
j_gene: TRBJ2-5
d_gene: TRBD2
abundance: .
len: 14
CDR3nt: TGTGCCATCAGTGACGAACTAGCGAGGGAGACCCAGTACTTC
CDR3aa: CAISDELARETQYF

v_gene: TRBV7-9
j_gene: TRBJ2-1
d_gene: TRBD2
abundance: .
len: 15
CDR3nt: TGTGCCAGCAGCTTCCGGACTAGCGTGTACAATGAGCAGTTCTTC
CDR3aa: CASSFRTSVYNEQFF

v_gene: TRBV6-5
j_gene: TRBJ2-7
d_gene: TRBD1
abundance: .
len: 12
CDR3nt: TGTGCCAGCGGGGACAGGGTGTACGAGCAGTACTTC
CDR3aa: CASGDRVYEQYF

v_gene: TRBV28
j_gene: TRBJ2-3
d_gene: TRBD2
abundance: .
len: 20
CDR3nt: TGTGCCAGCAGTTTTTCACCCCCAAGAGATAGCGGGGGGGCTTCAGATACGCAGTATTTT
CDR3aa: CASSFSPPRDSGGASDTQYF

v_gene: TRBV15
j_gene: TRBJ2-7
d_gene: .
abundance: .
len: 15
CDR3nt: TGTGCCACCAGCAGAGATTTGGGGGACTCCTACGAGCAGTACTTC
CDR3aa: CATSRDLGDSYEQYF

v_gene: TRBV2
j_gene: TRBJ1-2
d_gene: .
abundance: .
len: 13
CDR3nt: TGTGCCAGCAGTGATTCAGAGGTCTATGGCTACACCTTC
CDR3aa: CASSDSEVYGYTF

v_gene: TRBV4-3
j_gene: TRBJ2-7
d_gene: TRBD2
abundance: .
len: 15
CDR3nt: TGCGCCAGCAGCCAAGACGGCGGGAGCTCCTACGAGCAGTACTTC
CDR3aa: CASSQDGGSSYEQYF

v_gene: TRBV19
j_gene: TRBJ1-1
d_gene: .
abundance: once
len: 15
CDR3nt: TGTGCCAGTAGTATACTCGTTCAGGGAGGGTCTGAAGCTTTCTTT
CDR3aa: CASSILVQGGSEAFF

v_gene: TRBV13
j_gene: TRBJ2-2
d_gene: .
abundance: .
len: 13
CDR3nt: TGTGCCAGCAGCCCTCCCGAAACCGGGGAGCTGTTTTTT
CDR3aa: CASSPPETGELFF

v_gene: TRBV28
j_gene: TRBJ2-5
d_gene: TRBD2
abundance: once
len: 17
CDR3nt: TGTGCCAGCAGTGCCACACTAGCGGGGGGATACCAAGAGACCCAGTACTTC
CDR3aa: CASSATLAGGYQETQYF

v_gene: TRBV9
j_gene: TRBJ2-2
d_gene: TRBD2
abundance: .
len: 16
CDR3nt: TGTGCCAGCAGCGTAGATGGAGCGGGAGTGGACGGGGAGCTGTTTTTT
CDR3aa: CASSVDGAGVDGELFF

v_gene: TRBV27
j_gene: TRBJ1-1
d_gene: TRBD1
abundance: .
len: 14
CDR3nt: TGTGCCAGCACCTCGGGACAGTCGAACACTGAAGCTTTCTTT
CDR3aa: CASTSGQSNTEAFF

v_gene: TRBV13
j_gene: TRBJ2-7
d_gene: TRBD2
abundance: .
len: 16
CDR3nt: TGTGCCAGCAGCCTCCGACTAGCGGGAGGGTACTACGAGCAGTACTTC
CDR3aa: CASSLRLAGGYYEQYF

v_gene: TRBV13
j_gene: TRBJ1-2
d_gene: TRBD1
abundance: once
len: 14
CDR3nt: TGTGCCAGCAGCATAACAGGGGGGCACTATGGCTACACCTTC
CDR3aa: CASSITGGHYGYTF

v_gene: TRBV10-3
j_gene: TRBJ1-6
d_gene: TRBD1
abundance: .
len: 16
CDR3nt: TGTGCCATCAGTGTCGATGCAGGGGGTTTGAATTCACCCCTCCACTTT
CDR3aa: CAISVDAGGLNSPLHF

v_gene: TRBV11-2
j_gene: TRBJ2-5
d_gene: TRBD2
abundance: .
len: 15
CDR3nt: TGTGCCAGCAGCTTAGCTAGCGGGAGATCAGAGACCCAGTACTTC
CDR3aa: CASSLASGRSETQYF

v_gene: TRBV6-5
j_gene: TRBJ1-2
d_gene: .
abundance: once
len: 14
CDR3nt: TGTGCCAGCAGACGGACTCTGGGGGCGTATGGCTACACCTTC
CDR3aa: CASRRTLGAYGYTF

v_gene: TRBV27
j_gene: TRBJ2-3
d_gene: TRBD2
abundance: once
len: 15
CDR3nt: TGTGCCAGCAGTTTAGAGCGGGGGCCCGAAGATACGCAGTATTTT
CDR3aa: CASSLERGPEDTQYF

v_gene: TRBV4-3
j_gene: TRBJ1-1
d_gene: .
abundance: .
len: 14
CDR3nt: TGCGCCAGCAGCCAAGAGTTACGCTACACTGAAGCTTTCTTT
CDR3aa: CASSQELRYTEAFF

v_gene: TRBV5-6
j_gene: TRBJ1-4
d_gene: .
abundance: .
len: 16
CDR3nt: TGTGCCAGCAGCTTCGGCAGGACCAAGTATAATGAAAAACTGTTTTTT
CDR3aa: CASSFGRTKYNEKLFF

v_gene: TRBV7-9
j_gene: TRBJ1-1
d_gene: .
abundance: .
len: 12
CDR3nt: TGTGCCAGCAGCTTAACAAGAACTGAAGCTTTCTTT
CDR3aa: CASSLTRTEAFF

v_gene: TRBV19
j_gene: TRBJ2-4
d_gene: TRBD2
abundance: .
len: 17
CDR3nt: TGTGCCAGTAGTATAGACGGGACTAGCGGGGCCAAAAACATTCAGTACTTC
CDR3aa: CASSIDGTSGAKNIQYF

v_gene: TRBV7-9
j_gene: TRBJ2-7
d_gene: .
abundance: .
len: 13
CDR3nt: TGTGCCAGCAGCTTCGCGCAGGGCGGCGAGCAGTACTTC
CDR3aa: CASSFAQGGEQYF

v_gene: TRBV30
j_gene: TRBJ2-7
d_gene: .
abundance: .
len: 13
CDR3nt: TGTGCCTGGAGTGAAGGGTTTTCCTACGAGCAGTACTTC
CDR3aa: CAWSEGFSYEQYF

v_gene: TRBV7-9
j_gene: TRBJ1-5
d_gene: .
abundance: .
len: 14
CDR3nt: TGTGCCAGCAGCTTTGGCGGTAACAATCAGCCCCAGCATTTT
CDR3aa: CASSFGGNNQPQHF

v_gene: TRBV6-5
j_gene: TRBJ2-5
d_gene: TRBD2
abundance: .
len: 15
CDR3nt: TGTGCCAGCAGTTACGGTCTAGCGGAAAAAGAGACCCAGTACTTC
CDR3aa: CASSYGLAEKETQYF

v_gene: TRBV10-1
j_gene: TRBJ2-3
d_gene: .
abundance: once
len: 16
CDR3nt: TGCGCCAGCAGTGAGACGGGGCAGTGGGGCACAGATACGCAGTATTTT
CDR3aa: CASSETGQWGTDTQYF

v_gene: TRBV29-1
j_gene: TRBJ2-7
d_gene: TRBD2
abundance: .
len: 17
CDR3nt: TGCAGCGTTGAAGGGGGACTAGCGGGAGGGCCCTCCGCCGAGCAGTACTTC
CDR3aa: CSVEGGLAGGPSAEQYF

v_gene: TRBV19
j_gene: TRBJ1-1
d_gene: .
abundance: .
len: 15
CDR3nt: TGTGCCAGTAGTATAGACAGGGAGCTGAACACTGAAGCTTTCTTT
CDR3aa: CASSIDRELNTEAFF

v_gene: TRBV7-9
j_gene: TRBJ1-5
d_gene: .
abundance: .
len: 11
CDR3nt: TGTGCCAGCAGGCTCGGGGGGCCCCAGCATTTT
CDR3aa: CASRLGGPQHF

v_gene: TRBV6-5
j_gene: TRBJ1-5
d_gene: TRBD1
abundance: .
len: 14
CDR3nt: TGTGCCAGCAGTTCTACAGGGGGCGGTCAGCCCCAGCATTTT
CDR3aa: CASSSTGGGQPQHF

v_gene: TRBV27
j_gene: TRBJ1-5
d_gene: .
abundance: .
len: 14
CDR3nt: TGTGCCAGCAGTTTAGGCTTGGCCAATCAGCCCCAGCATTTT
CDR3aa: CASSLGLANQPQHF

v_gene: TRBV5-6
j_gene: TRBJ2-3
d_gene: .
abundance: .
len: 16
CDR3nt: TGTGCCAGCAGCTTGGTGGATTGGCAGGGGCCAGATACGCAGTATTTT
CDR3aa: CASSLVDWQGPDTQYF